A selection of T cell receptor beta chains follows, all from one sample in a study of cytomegalovirus exposure and HLA in healthy donors. Clones were read by immunoSEQ multiplex PCR, and TCRdb kept only the in-frame ones, dropping some. The repertoire holds around 210,000 clones, with around 82% as singletons. The sample comprised PBMCs. Receptors originate from a young woman in good health and CMV-seronegative. CDR3s include the opening cysteine and the closing phenylalanine or tryptophan. The D gene is left open where the match is weak. Clone size is stated in some rows and not others, as once, few, many or a class when expanded.

-,-,TRBV6-1,TRBJ2-7,TGTGCCAGCAGTGTGGGGGCGGTTAGTTCCTACGAGCAGTACTTC,CASSVGAVSSYEQYF
TRBD2,once,TRBV7-8,TRBJ2-7,TGTGCCAGCAGCTTAGCGTTAGCGGGAGGAATCCCCTACGAGCAGTACTTC,CASSLALAGGIPYEQYF
TRBD1,once,TRBV7-9,TRBJ1-1,TGTGCCAGCAGCCCCGGGAGGGGCAGGGGGACTGAAGCTTTCTTT,CASSPGRGRGTEAFF
-,few,TRBV6-5,TRBJ1-2,TGTGCCAGCAGTTACACTACAGGGAACGCCTATGGCTACACCTTC,CASSYTTGNAYGYTF
-,-,TRBV5-4,TRBJ1-2,TGTGCCAGCAGCTTTATAACCGCGGGTGGCTACACCTTC,CASSFITAGGYTF
-,-,TRBV5-5,TRBJ1-1,TGTGCCAGCAGCTTGATTTACGGTCACACTGAAGCTTTCTTT,CASSLIYGHTEAFF
-,-,TRBV30,TRBJ2-3,TGTGCCGTAAACAAGTTATCTAGCACAGATACGCAGTATTTT,CAVNKLSSTDTQYF
TRBD2,many,TRBV11-1,TRBJ2-3,TGTGCCAGCAGCACCCGGGGGGAGGGCACAGATACGCAGTATTTT,CASSTRGEGTDTQYF
-,-,TRBV28,TRBJ1-1,TGTGCCAGCAGTTTATCCGGAAATCGGGGGGTCGACACTGAAGCTTTCTTT,CASSLSGNRGVDTEAFF
TRBD1,few,TRBV19,TRBJ1-1,TGTGCCAGTAGTACACGGACAGGGGGCGAGCTCAGGGCTTTCTTT,CASSTRTGGELRAFF
TRBD2,-,TRBV9,TRBJ2-5,TGTGCCAGCAGCGCGACTAGCGGACCACAAGAGACCCAGTACTTC,CASSATSGPQETQYF
TRBD2,-,TRBV29-1,TRBJ2-1,TGCAGCGGTTCGCTAGCGGGGTCCTACAATGAGCAGTTCTTC,CSGSLAGSYNEQFF
TRBD2,-,TRBV10-3,TRBJ2-2,TGTGCCATCAGGGCGGGGGGGACGAACACCGGGGAGCTGTTTTTT,CAIRAGGTNTGELFF
TRBD2,-,TRBV7-2,TRBJ2-2,TGTGCCAGCAGCTTAGGGCTAGCGGGAGCCCGTACCGGGGAGCTGTTTTTT,CASSLGLAGARTGELFF
TRBD2,-,TRBV4-2,TRBJ2-7,TGTGCCAGCAGCCAAGTTACCGGGACTAGCGGCGGCGAGCAGTACTTC,CASSQVTGTSGGEQYF
-,few,TRBV6-5,TRBJ2-6,TGTGCCAGCAGTCCACTAGGGGCCAACGTCCTGACTTTC,CASSPLGANVLTF
TRBD2,-,TRBV6-1,TRBJ2-3,TGTGCCAGCAGTGTAGCGGGGGGGGATGGGACAGATACGCAGTATTTT,CASSVAGGDGTDTQYF
TRBD1,-,TRBV7-9,TRBJ1-5,TGTGCCAGCACACCGGGACAGGGGGCTGAGCCCCAGCATTTT,CASTPGQGAEPQHF